The clone carrying this T cell receptor beta chain was recorded many times. Antigen: not known. This record comes from a study of T-cell reconstitution after alpha-beta-depleted transplantation in children. Findings and caveats of the study: Hyperexpanded clones declined; after one year, newly produced T cells mostly supplied diversity. Roughly two months post-transplant, alpha-beta T cells reportedly originated from several hundred graft clones that had expanded. Day-60 TCRbeta diversity that was high in some patients was derived from surviving recipient T cells and thymic progenitors.

This CDR3 is 14 amino acids long. Germline CDR1 and CDR2: KGHSH and LQKENI. V gave up 7 bases and J gave up 7 bases, with 17 bases separating them. For TCRbeta, the library was prepared with unique molecular identifiers. TCRdb analysed the PCR reads with MiXCR anew, one entry per CDR3 protein. Among about 200,000 distinct CDR3 sequences listed, approximately 7% were seen once. The source was PBMCs, collected before TCRalphabeta/CD19-depleted stem cell transplant. The TCR was taken from a boy between 2 and 15 years old with acute lymphoblastic leukemia, due to receive a stem cell transplant. V usage is TRBV18 and J usage is TRBJ2-1; TRBD1 is a possible D gene (6 bases). CDR3 region: CASFLGQQENEQFF. The CDR3 nucleotides are TGTGCCAGCTTCCTTGGACAGCAGGAGAATGAGCAGTTCTTC.